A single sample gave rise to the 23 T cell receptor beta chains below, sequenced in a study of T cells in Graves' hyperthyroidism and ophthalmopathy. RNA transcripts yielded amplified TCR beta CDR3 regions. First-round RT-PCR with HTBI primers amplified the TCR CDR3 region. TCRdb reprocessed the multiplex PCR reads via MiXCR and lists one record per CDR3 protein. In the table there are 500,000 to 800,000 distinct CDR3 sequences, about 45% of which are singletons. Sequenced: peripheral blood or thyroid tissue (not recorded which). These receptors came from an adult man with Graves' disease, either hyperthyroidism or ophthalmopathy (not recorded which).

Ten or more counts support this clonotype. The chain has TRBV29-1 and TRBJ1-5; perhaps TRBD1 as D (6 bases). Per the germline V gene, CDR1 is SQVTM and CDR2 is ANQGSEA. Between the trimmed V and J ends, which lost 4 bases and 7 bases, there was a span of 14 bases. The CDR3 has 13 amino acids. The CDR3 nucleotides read TGCAGCGTTGGGGGGCGCGGTGGGCAGCCCCAGCATTTT. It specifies CSVGGRGGQPQHF. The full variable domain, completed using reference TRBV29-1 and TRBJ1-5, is SAVISQKPSRDICQRGTSLTIQCQVDSQVTMMFWYRQQPGQSLTLIATANQGSEATYESGFVIDKFPISRPNLTFSTLTVSNMSPEDSSIYLCSVGGRGGQPQHFGDGTRLSIL.

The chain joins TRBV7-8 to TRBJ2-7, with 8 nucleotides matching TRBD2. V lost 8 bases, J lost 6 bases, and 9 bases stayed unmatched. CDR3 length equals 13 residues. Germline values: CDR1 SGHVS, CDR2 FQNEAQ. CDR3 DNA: TGTGCCAGCCGACGGGAGGGGGTTGGCGAGCAGTACTTC. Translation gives CASRREGVGEQYF.

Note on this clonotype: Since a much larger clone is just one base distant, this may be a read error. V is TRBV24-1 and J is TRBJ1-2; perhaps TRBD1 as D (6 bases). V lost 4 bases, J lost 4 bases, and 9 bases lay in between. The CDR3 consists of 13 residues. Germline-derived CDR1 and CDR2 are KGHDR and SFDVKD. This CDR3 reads CATSDSDSYGYTF. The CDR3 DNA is TGTGCCACCAGTGACTCGGACAGCTATGGCTACACCTTC.

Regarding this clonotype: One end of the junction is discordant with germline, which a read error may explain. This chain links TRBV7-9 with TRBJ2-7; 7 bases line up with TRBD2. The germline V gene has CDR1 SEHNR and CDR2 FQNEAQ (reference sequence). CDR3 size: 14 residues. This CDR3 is CASSLQGLPYEQYF. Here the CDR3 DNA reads TGCGCCAGCAGCTTGCAGGGACTACCCTACGAGCAGTACTTC.

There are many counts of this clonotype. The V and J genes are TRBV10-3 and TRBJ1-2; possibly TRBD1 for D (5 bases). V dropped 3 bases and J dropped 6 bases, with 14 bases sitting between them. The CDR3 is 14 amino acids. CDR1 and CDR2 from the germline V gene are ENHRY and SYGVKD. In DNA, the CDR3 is TGTGCCATCAGTGAAGGACATCCGGGAGATGGCTACACCTTC. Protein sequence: CAISEGHPGDGYTF.

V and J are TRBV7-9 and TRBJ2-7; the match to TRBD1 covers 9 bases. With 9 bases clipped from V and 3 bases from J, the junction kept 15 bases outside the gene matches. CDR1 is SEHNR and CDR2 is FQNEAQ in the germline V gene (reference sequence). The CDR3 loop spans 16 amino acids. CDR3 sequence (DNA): TGTGCCAGTAGTAAAACCCCGGGACAGGGTCTCTACGAGCAGTACTTC. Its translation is CASSKTPGQGLYEQYF.

The CDR3 DNA follows: TGTGCCATCAGTGACCAACAGGGGCATAGCAATCAGCCCCAGCATTTT. This translates into CAISDQQGHSNQPQHF. The chain employs TRBV10-3 and TRBJ1-5; the match to TRBD1 covers 7 bases. The CDR3 totals 16 residues. Germline values: CDR1 ENHRY, CDR2 SYGVKD. V was pared by 3 bases and J by 0 bases, with 5 bases of the junction left unmatched.

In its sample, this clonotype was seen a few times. CDR3 residues: CAISRGAGGDQPQHF. The CDR3 DNA sequence: TGTGCCATCAGTCGGGGGGCCGGCGGGGACCAGCCCCAGCATTTT. V gene TRBV10-3 combines with J gene TRBJ1-5, with D tentatively TRBD1 (6 bases). This CDR3 has 15 residues. In germline, CDR1 is ENHRY, CDR2 SYGVKD. The ends were cut back, 5 bases at V and 7 bases at J, with 18 bases in the middle.

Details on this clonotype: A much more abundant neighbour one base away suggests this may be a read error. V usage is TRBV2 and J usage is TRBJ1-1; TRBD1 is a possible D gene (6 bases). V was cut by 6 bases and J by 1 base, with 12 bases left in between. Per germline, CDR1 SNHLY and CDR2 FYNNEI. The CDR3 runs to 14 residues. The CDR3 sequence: CASSGGTSNTEAFF. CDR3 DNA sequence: TGTGCCAGCAGCGGCGGGACATCGAACACTGAAGCTTTCTTT.

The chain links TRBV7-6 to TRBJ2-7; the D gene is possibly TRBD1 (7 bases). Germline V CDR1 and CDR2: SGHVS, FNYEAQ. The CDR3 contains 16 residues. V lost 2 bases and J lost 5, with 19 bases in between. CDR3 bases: TGTGCCAGCAGCTTAACGGTGGCAGGGGGGAGCGACGAGCAGTACTTC. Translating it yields CASSLTVAGGSDEQYF.

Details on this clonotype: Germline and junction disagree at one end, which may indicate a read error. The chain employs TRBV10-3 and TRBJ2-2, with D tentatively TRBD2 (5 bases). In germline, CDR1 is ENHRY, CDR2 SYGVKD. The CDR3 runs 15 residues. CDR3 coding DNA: TGTGCCAGCAGTGAAAGTGGTGAGGGCACCGGGGAGCTGTTTTTT. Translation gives CASSESGEGTGELFF.

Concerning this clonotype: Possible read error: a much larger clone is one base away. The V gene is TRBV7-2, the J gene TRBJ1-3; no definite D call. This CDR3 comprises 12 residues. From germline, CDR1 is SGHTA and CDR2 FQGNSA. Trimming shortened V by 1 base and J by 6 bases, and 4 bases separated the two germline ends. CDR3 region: CASSLELNTIYF. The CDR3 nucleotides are TGTGCCAGCAGCTTAGAACTAAACACCATATATTTT.

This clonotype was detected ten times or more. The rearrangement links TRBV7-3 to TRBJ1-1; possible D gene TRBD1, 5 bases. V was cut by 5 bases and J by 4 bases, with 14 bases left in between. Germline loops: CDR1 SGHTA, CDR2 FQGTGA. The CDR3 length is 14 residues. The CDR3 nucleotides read TGTGCCAGCAGCCTCCGGGACGGGTCCACTGAAGCTTTCTTT. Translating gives CASSLRDGSTEAFF. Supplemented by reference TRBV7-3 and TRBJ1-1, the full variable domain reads GAGVSQTPSNKVTEKGKYVELRCDPISGHTALYWYRQSLGQGPEFLIYFQGTGAADDSGLPNDRFFAVRPEGSVSTLKIQRTERGDSAVYLCASSLRDGSTEAFFGQGTRLTVV.

Written as DNA, the CDR3 is TGCGCCAGCAGGACGGTTCTCACTGAAGCTTTCTTT. Amino acid sequence: CASRTVLTEAFF. The chain combines TRBV5-1 with TRBJ1-1, with D unresolved. Between the trimmed V and J ends, which lost 5 bases and 4 bases, there was a span of 9 bases. Germline V CDR1 and CDR2: SGHRS, YFSETQ. This CDR3 has 12 residues.

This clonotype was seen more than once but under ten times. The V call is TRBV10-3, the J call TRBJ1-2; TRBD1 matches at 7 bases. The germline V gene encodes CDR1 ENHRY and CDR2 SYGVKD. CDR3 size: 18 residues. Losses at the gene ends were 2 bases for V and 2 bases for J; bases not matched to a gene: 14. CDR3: CAISEIVSLRDSNYGYTF. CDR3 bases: TGTGCCATCAGTGAGATAGTGTCTCTACGGGACAGCAACTATGGCTACACCTTC.

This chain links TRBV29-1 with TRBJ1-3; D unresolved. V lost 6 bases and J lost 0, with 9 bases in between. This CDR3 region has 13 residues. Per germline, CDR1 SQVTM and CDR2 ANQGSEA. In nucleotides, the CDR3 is TGCAGCGTAGCTCAAGGCTCTGGAAACACCATATATTTT. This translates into CSVAQGSGNTIYF.

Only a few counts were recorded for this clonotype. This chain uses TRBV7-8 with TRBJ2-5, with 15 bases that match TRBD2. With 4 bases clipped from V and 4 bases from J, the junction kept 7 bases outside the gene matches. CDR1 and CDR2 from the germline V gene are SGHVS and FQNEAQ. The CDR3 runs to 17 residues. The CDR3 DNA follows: TGTGCCAGCAGCTCCCTTAGGGGACTAGCGGGAGGAGAGACCCAGTACTTC. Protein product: CASSSLRGLAGGETQYF.

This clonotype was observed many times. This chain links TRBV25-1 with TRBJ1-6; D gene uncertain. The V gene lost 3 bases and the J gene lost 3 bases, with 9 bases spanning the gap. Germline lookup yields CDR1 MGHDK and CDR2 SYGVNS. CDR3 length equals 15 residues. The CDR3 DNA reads TGTGCCAGCAGTGACCAGCTAGTCTATAATTCACCCCTCCACTTT. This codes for CASSDQLVYNSPLHF. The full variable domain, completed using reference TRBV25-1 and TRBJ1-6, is EADIYQTPRYLVIGTGKKITLECSQTMGHDKMYWYQQDPGMELHLIHYSYGVNSTEKGDLSSESTVSRIRTEHFPLTLESARPSHTSQYLCASSDQLVYNSPLHFGNGTRLTVT.

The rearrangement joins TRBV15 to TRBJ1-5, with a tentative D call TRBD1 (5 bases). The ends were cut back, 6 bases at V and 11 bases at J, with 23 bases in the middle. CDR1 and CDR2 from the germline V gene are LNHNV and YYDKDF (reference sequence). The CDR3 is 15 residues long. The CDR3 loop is CATSDLRQGGETQHF. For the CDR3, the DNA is TGTGCCACCAGTGATTTGCGGCAGGGAGGAGAGACCCAGCATTTT.

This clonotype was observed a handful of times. The CDR3 sequence: CSAGKTGSSYNSPLHF. The CDR3 DNA sequence: TGCAGTGCTGGTAAAACAGGGAGCTCCTATAATTCACCCCTCCACTTT. The chain has TRBV20-1 and TRBJ1-6; D might be TRBD1 (6 bases). V lost 5 bases, J lost 0 bases, and 14 bases lay in between. From germline, CDR1 is DFQATT and CDR2 SNEGSKA (reference sequence). The length of the CDR3 is 16 residues.

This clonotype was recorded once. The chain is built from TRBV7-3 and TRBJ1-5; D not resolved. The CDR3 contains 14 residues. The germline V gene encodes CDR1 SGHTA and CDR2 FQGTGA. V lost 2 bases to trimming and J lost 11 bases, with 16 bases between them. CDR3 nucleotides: TGTGCCAGCAGCTTAGAGGGTGGGATCCGATCCCAGCATTTT. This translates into CASSLEGGIRSQHF.

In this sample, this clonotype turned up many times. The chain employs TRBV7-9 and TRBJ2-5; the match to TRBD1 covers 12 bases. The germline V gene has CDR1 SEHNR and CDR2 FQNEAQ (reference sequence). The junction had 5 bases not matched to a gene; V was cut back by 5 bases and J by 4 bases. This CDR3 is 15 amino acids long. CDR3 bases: TGTGCCAGCAGCCAGGGACAGGGGGCAGGAGAGACCCAGTACTTC. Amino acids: CASSQGQGAGETQYF. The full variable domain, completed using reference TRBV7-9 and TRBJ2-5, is DTGVSQNPRHKITKRGQNVTFRCDPISEHNRLYWYRQTLGQGPEFLTYFQNEAQLEKSRLLSDRFSAERPKGSFSTLEIQRTEQGDSAMYLCASSQGQGAGETQYFGPGTRLLVL.

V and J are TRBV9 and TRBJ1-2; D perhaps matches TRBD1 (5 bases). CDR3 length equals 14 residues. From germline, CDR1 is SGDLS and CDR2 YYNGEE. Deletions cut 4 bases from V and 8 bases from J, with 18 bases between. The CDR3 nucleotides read TGTGCCAGCAGCCGTGGGGCTGCCGGGGAAGGCTACACCTTC. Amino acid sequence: CASSRGAAGEGYTF.